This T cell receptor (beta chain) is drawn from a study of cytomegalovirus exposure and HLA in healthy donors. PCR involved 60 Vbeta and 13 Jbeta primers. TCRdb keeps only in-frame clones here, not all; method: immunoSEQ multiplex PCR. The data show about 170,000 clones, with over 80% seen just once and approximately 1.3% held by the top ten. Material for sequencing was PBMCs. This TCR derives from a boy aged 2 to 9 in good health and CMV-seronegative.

CDR3 protein: CASSGESNQPQHF. The CDR3 DNA follows: TGTGCCAGCAGTGGAGAGAGCAATCAGCCCCAGCATTTT. This chain uses TRBV2 with TRBJ1-5; no clear D gene. The CDR3 consists of 13 residues. CDR1 SNHLY and CDR2 FYNNEI come from the germline V gene. With 4 bases removed from V and 1 base from J, the gap between germline ends came to 5 bases.